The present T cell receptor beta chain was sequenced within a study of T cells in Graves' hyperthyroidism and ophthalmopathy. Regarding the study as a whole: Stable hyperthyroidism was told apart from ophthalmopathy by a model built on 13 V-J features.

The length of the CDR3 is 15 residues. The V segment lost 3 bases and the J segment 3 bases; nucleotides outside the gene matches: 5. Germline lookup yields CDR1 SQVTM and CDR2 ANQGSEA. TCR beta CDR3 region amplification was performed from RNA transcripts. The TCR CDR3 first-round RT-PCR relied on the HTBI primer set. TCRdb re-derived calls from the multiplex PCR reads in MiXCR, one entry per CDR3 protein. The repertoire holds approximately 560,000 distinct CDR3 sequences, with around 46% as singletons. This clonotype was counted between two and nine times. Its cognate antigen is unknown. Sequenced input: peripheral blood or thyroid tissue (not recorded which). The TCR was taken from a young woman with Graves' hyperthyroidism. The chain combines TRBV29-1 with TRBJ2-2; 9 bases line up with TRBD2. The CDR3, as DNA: TGCAGCGTTGATGGGCTAGCGGGACACACCGGGGAGCTGTTTTTT. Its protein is CSVDGLAGHTGELFF.